The clone carrying this T cell receptor (beta chain) was seen more than once but under ten times. What it binds is unknown. This specimen comes from a study of cytomegalovirus exposure and HLA in healthy donors. Study-wide results and caveats: By a later analysis, the bulk of CMV-associated TCR beta chains appeared HLA-restricted.

The V gene's germline CDR1 is SEHNR and CDR2 FQNEAQ (reference sequence). Trimming cost V 1 base and J 3 bases, with 6 bases left between them. This CDR3 has 13 amino acids. Researchers ran the PCR with 60 Vbeta and 13 Jbeta primers. Measured with immunoSEQ multiplex PCR; TCRdb has only the in-frame clones, and not every one. The table records some 240,000 clones, 85% to 95% of them present only once. The sample comprised PBMCs. The rearrangement links TRBV7-9 to TRBJ1-1; possibly TRBD1 for D (5 bases). The origin of this receptor is a girl between 2 and 10 years old in good health and CMV-seronegative. As DNA, the CDR3 is TGTGCCAGCAGCTTAGTAGGGGACACTGAAGCTTTCTTT. Protein: CASSLVGDTEAFF. The whole variable domain, remainder taken from reference TRBV7-9 and TRBJ1-1, is DTGVSQNPRHKITKRGQNVTFRCDPISEHNRLYWYRQTLGQGPEFLTYFQNEAQLEKSRLLSDRFSAERPKGSFSTLEIQRTEQGDSAMYLCASSLVGDTEAFFGQGTRLTVV.